This is a list of T cell receptor beta chains from one sample in a study of blood T cell repertoires in COVID-19. Only in-frame clones appear in the TCRdb table, and some are missing; sequencing was by immunoSEQ multiplex PCR. The sample includes about 300,000 clones, approximately 81% of them seen just once. Specimen: PBMCs or T cells enriched from blood (not recorded which). All receptors derive from a woman in her fifties or sixties who had recovered from COVID-19. Both conserved end residues are part of each CDR3. The D gene is left open where the match is weak. Some rows mark clone size as missing; the rest say once, few, many or name a class of expanded clone.

clone_size j_call d_call v_call cdr3_aa cdr3_nt
- TRBJ1-1 - TRBV6-5 CASSRGMNTEAFF TGTGCCAGCAGCCGGGGGATGAACACTGAAGCTTTCTTT
- TRBJ1-4 - TRBV18 CASTPGINEKLFF TGTGCCAGCACCCCGGGGATTAATGAAAAACTGTTTTTT
- TRBJ1-3 - TRBV6-5 CASRKQASGNTIYF TGTGCCAGCAGGAAACAGGCGTCTGGAAACACCATATATTTT
- TRBJ2-1 TRBD2 TRBV3-1/TRBV3-2 CASSPSSGGGYNEQFF TGTGCCAGCAGCCCCAGTTCGGGCGGGGGCTACAATGAGCAGTTCTTC
- TRBJ1-4 TRBD1 TRBV7-8 CASSAQMEGAEKLFF TGTGCCAGCAGCGCCCAAATGGAGGGGGCGGAAAAACTGTTTTTT
few TRBJ1-5 - TRBV24-1 CATLAGKEKGLQPQHF TGTGCCACCCTGGCAGGGAAGGAAAAGGGCCTACAGCCCCAGCATTTT
- TRBJ1-5 - TRBV12-5 CASGSPSQGNQPQHF TGTGCTAGTGGTTCCCCATCTCAGGGGAATCAGCCCCAGCATTTT
- TRBJ1-2 - TRBV19 CASSRQADGYGYTF TGTGCCAGTAGTAGGCAGGCTGATGGCTATGGCTACACCTTC
- TRBJ2-1 TRBD1 TRBV5-1 CATSRQGPNEQFF TGCGCCACCTCGCGACAGGGGCCGAATGAGCAGTTCTTC
- TRBJ2-2 - TRBV5-8 CASSGTSYGELFF TGTGCCAGCAGCGGAACTAGCTACGGGGAGCTGTTTTTT
once TRBJ1-4 TRBD1 TRBV28 CASSLPWGTATNEKLFF TGTGCCAGCAGTTTGCCGTGGGGGACAGCAACTAATGAAAAACTGTTTTTT
- TRBJ1-2 TRBD1 TRBV28 CASSLNRGPYGYTF TGTGCCAGCAGTTTAAACAGGGGCCCCTATGGCTACACCTTC
- TRBJ2-2 - TRBV7-6 CASGDYNTGELFF TGTGCCAGCGGCGACTACAACACCGGGGAGCTGTTTTTT
- TRBJ1-6 - TRBV27 CASRTANSPLHF TGTGCCAGCAGGACAGCTAATTCACCCCTCCACTTT
- TRBJ2-7 TRBD2 TRBV5-1 CASSKGLSIYEQYF TGCGCCAGCAGCAAGGGACTATCCATATACGAGCAGTACTTC
- TRBJ2-2 TRBD1 TRBV28 CASSMTGATGELFF TGTGCCAGCAGTATGACAGGGGCCACCGGGGAGCTGTTTTTT
once TRBJ1-1 - TRBV28 CASSPHMNTEAFF TGTGCCAGCAGTCCCCACATGAACACTGAAGCTTTCTTT
- TRBJ1-6 - TRBV27 CASSLQGNSPLHF TGTGCCAGCAGTTTACAGGGGAATTCACCCCTCCACTTT
- TRBJ1-5 - TRBV7-9 CASSLGVQPQHF TGTGCCAGCAGCTTAGGCGTCCAGCCCCAGCATTTT
- TRBJ1-1 - TRBV19 CASSLQGSNTEAFF TGTGCCAGTAGCCTACAGGGCTCGAACACTGAAGCTTTCTTT
- TRBJ2-2 - TRBV5-4 CASTVKVGTSTENIGELFF TGTGCCAGCACGGTAAAAGTCGGGACAAGTACGGAAAACATCGGGGAGCTGTTTTTT
- TRBJ2-7 TRBD2 TRBV7-2 CASSLISGTSGRREQYF TGTGCCAGCAGCTTGATTTCCGGGACTAGCGGGAGGAGGGAGCAGTACTTC
- TRBJ2-1 TRBD2 TRBV10-3 CAINSAAGGNEQFF TGTGCCATCAACTCCGCGGCGGGAGGAAATGAGCAGTTCTTC
- TRBJ1-1 TRBD1 TRBV10-1 CASSERTGKTEAFF TGCGCCAGCAGTGAAAGGACAGGGAAGACTGAAGCTTTCTTT
- TRBJ2-7 - TRBV3-1/TRBV3-2 CASSHAAGVEDEQYF TGTGCCAGCAGCCACGCCGCCGGGGTGGAGGACGAGCAGTACTTC
once TRBJ2-7 TRBD2 TRBV30 CAGTNRVYEQYF TGTGCCGGGACTAACCGGGTTTACGAGCAGTACTTC
- TRBJ2-2 - TRBV15 CATSRADTIAGELFF TGTGCCACCAGCAGAGCGGACACGATAGCCGGGGAGCTGTTTTTT
- TRBJ2-5 - TRBV7-9 CASSSPRDETQYF TGTGCCAGCAGCTCACCGCGGGACGAGACCCAGTACTTC
- TRBJ2-2 TRBD2 TRBV11-3 CASSTVAGGELFF TGTGCCAGCAGCACGGTAGCGGGAGGGGAGCTGTTTTTT
- TRBJ2-3 TRBD1 TRBV6-5 CASSYSNRGLDTQYF TGTGCCAGCAGTTACTCGAACAGGGGGCTCGATACGCAGTATTTT
- TRBJ1-2 - TRBV30 CAWTRQSPVNYGYTF TGTGCCTGGACCAGGCAGAGTCCCGTTAACTATGGCTACACCTTC
once TRBJ2-3 TRBD2 TRBV6-5 CASSPGGRPLDTQYF TGTGCCAGCAGTCCGGGGGGTCGCCCATTAGATACGCAGTATTTT
- TRBJ2-1 - TRBV29-1 CSVESPGSYNEQFF TGCAGCGTTGAAAGTCCAGGGTCCTACAATGAGCAGTTCTTC
- TRBJ1-2 - TRBV18 CASSSSRQKGYTF TGTGCCAGCTCCTCAAGTCGACAAAAAGGCTACACCTTC
- TRBJ2-3 - TRBV9 CASSGRDSITDTQYF TGTGCCAGCAGCGGGCGGGACAGTATCACAGATACGCAGTATTTT
- TRBJ1-2 TRBD1 TRBV6-5 CASSYSDPTGGYGYTF TGTGCCAGCAGTTACTCGGACCCGACAGGGGGATATGGCTACACCTTC
- TRBJ2-7 - TRBV24-1 CATSQGSGYEQYF TGTGCCACCAGCCAAGGATCGGGTTACGAGCAGTACTTC
- TRBJ2-1 - TRBV24-1 CATSGQGRYNEQFF TGTGCCACCAGTGGGCAGGGTCGCTACAATGAGCAGTTCTTC
few TRBJ2-7 TRBD1 TRBV2 CASRGQVGREQYF TGTGCCAGCAGGGGACAGGTGGGTCGCGAGCAGTACTTC
- TRBJ2-2 - TRBV5-1 CASSFSAGANTGELFF TGCGCCAGCAGCTTTTCGGCAGGTGCGAACACCGGGGAGCTGTTTTTT
- TRBJ1-6 TRBD1 TRBV3-1/TRBV3-2 CASSPRDRSSPLHF TGTGCCAGCAGCCCCCGGGACAGGTCTTCACCCCTCCACTTT
- TRBJ1-1 - TRBV5-5 CASRRGGASTEAFF TGTGCCAGCAGGCGCGGGGGGGCGAGCACTGAAGCTTTCTTT
- TRBJ1-6 TRBD1 TRBV28 CASSRQTGNNSPLHF TGTGCCAGCAGCCGACAGACAGGGAATAATTCACCCCTCCACTTT
- TRBJ1-2 TRBD1 TRBV27 CASSKRQGRAANYGYTF TGTGCCAGCAGTAAAAGACAGGGGAGGGCAGCTAACTATGGCTACACCTTC
- TRBJ2-5 - TRBV6-6 CASSLAGAETQYF TGTGCCAGCTCACTCGCGGGGGCAGAGACCCAGTACTTC